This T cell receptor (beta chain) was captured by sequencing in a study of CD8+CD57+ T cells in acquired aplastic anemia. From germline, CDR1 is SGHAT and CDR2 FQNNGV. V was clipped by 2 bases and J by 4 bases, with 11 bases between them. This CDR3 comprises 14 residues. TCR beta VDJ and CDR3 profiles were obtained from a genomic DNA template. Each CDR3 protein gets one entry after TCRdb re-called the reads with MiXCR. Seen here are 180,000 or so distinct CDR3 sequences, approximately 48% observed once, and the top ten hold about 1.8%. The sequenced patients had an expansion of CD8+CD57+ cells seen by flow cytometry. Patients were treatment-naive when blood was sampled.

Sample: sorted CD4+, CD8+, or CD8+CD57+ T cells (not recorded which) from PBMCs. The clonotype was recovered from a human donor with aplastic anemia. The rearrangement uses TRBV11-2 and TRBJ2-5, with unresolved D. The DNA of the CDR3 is TGTGCCAGCAGCTTACAGGCAAAGCGAGAGACCCAGTACTTC. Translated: CASSLQAKRETQYF.